The 30 T cell receptor beta chains below were found in one sample sequenced in a study of blood T cell repertoires in COVID-19. Sequenced by immunoSEQ multiplex PCR; TCRdb stores in-frame clones only, minus some. This repertoire shows roughly 190,000 clones, 70% to 90% found once; its top ten account for 20% to 25%. Specimen: peripheral blood. These receptors all come from a man aged 55 to 70 with active or convalescent COVID-19.

J is TRBJ1-4 and V is TRBV5-1, with D perhaps TRBD1 (5 bases). The germline gives CDR1 SGHRS, CDR2 YFSETQ. Trimming removed 6 bases from V and 3 bases from J, with 15 bases in between. This CDR3 is 15 amino acids long. The CDR3 DNA sequence: TGCGCCAGCAAACAGGACCCTGGACCTAATGAAAAACTGTTTTTT. It translates to CASKQDPGPNEKLFF.

This clone appeared once. The chain has TRBV7-3 and TRBJ2-3; tentatively, D is TRBD1 (6 bases). The CDR3 runs 15 residues. The germline V gene has CDR1 SGHTA and CDR2 FQGTGA. Trimming removed 5 bases from V and 3 bases from J, with 15 bases in between. The CDR3 DNA reads as TGTGCCAGCAGCCCGGTAGGGGGACGGACAGATACGCAGTATTTT. Encoded protein: CASSPVGGRTDTQYF. Supplemented by reference TRBV7-3 and TRBJ2-3, the full variable domain reads GAGVSQTPSNKVTEKGKYVELRCDPISGHTALYWYRQSLGQGPEFLIYFQGTGAADDSGLPNDRFFAVRPEGSVSTLKIQRTERGDSAVYLCASSPVGGRTDTQYFGPGTRLTVL.

The V and J genes are TRBV18 and TRBJ1-5; TRBD1 aligns across 8 bases. Germline trimming cut 5 bases from V and 7 bases from J; bases unmatched to any gene: 13. CDR3 length equals 16 residues. Germline CDR1 and CDR2: KGHSH and LQKENI. CDR3 nucleotides: TGTGCCAGCTCAGACAGCTCGGCAGGGGGCGGCCAGCCCCAGCATTTT. Translating gives CASSDSSAGGGQPQHF.

Only one count was recorded for this clone. The genes are TRBV27 and TRBJ2-5, with D possibly TRBD2 on 5 matching bases. Germline loops: CDR1 MNHEY, CDR2 SMNVEV (reference sequence). V shed 3 bases and J shed 3 bases, with 11 bases lying between them. The CDR3 runs 14 residues. CDR3 sequence reads: CASSFLGSKETQYF. CDR3 coding DNA: TGTGCCAGCAGTTTTCTAGGGAGTAAAGAGACCCAGTACTTC.

V gene TRBV27 combines with J gene TRBJ2-2, with TRBD2 as a possible D gene (6 bases). The CDR3 spans 16 residues. CDR1 is MNHEY and CDR2 is SMNVEV in the germline V gene (reference sequence). V lost 6 bases, J lost 0 bases, and 14 bases lay in between. CDR3 DNA: TGTGCCAGCAGCCCTGGACTAAATTCGAACACCGGGGAGCTGTTTTTT. It yields the protein CASSPGLNSNTGELFF.

The chain employs TRBV5-1 and TRBJ2-1; perhaps TRBD1 as D (5 bases). The germline CDR1 and CDR2 sequences are SGHRS and YFSETQ. Trimming pared 0 bases from V and 5 bases from J, leaving 9 bases between. The CDR3 contains 14 residues. The CDR3 DNA sequence: TGCGCCAGCAGCTTGGGGGGCAGGAACAATGAGCAGTTCTTC. Residues: CASSLGGRNNEQFF. Full variable domain (missing parts from reference TRBV5-1 and TRBJ2-1): KAGVTQTPRYLIKTRGQQVTLSCSPISGHRSVSWYQQTPGQGLQFLFEYFSETQRNKGNFPGRFSGRQFSNSRSEMNVSTLELGDSALYLCASSLGGRNNEQFFGPGTRLTVL.

The rearrangement links TRBV13 to TRBJ1-6; 10 nucleotides align to TRBD1. CDR1 is PRHDT, CDR2 FYEKMQ, per germline (reference sequence). V trimming: 4 bases; J trimming: 7 bases; junction bases outside the gene matches: 4. The length of the CDR3 is 15 residues. The CDR3 nucleotides are TGTGCCAGCAGCTCGTGGACAGGGGGAAATTCACCCCTCCACTTT. Protein: CASSSWTGGNSPLHF. The complete variable domain, with remaining parts taken from reference TRBV13 and TRBJ1-6, reads AAGVIQSPRHLIKEKRETATLKCYPIPRHDTVYWYQQGPGQDPQFLISFYEKMQSDKGSIPDRFSAQQFSDYHSELNMSSLELGDSALYFCASSSWTGGNSPLHFGNGTRLTVT.

The gene calls are TRBV27 and TRBJ1-2; D possibly corresponds to TRBD1 (6 bases). The germline V and J ends were trimmed by 5 bases and 1 base, with 8 bases remaining between them. From germline, CDR1 is MNHEY and CDR2 SMNVEV (reference sequence). CDR3 length: 13 residues. CDR3 DNA: TGTGCCAGCAGTCCACAGGGTAACTATGGCTACACCTTC. Translation: CASSPQGNYGYTF.

The V gene is TRBV7-9, the J gene TRBJ2-5; D is uncertain. Germline V gives CDR1 SEHNR, CDR2 FQNEAQ (reference sequence). Trimming cost V 1 base and J 5 bases, with 11 bases left between them. This CDR3 contains 14 residues. The CDR3 spells CASSLESDRETQYF. CDR3 sequence (DNA): TGTGCCAGCAGCTTAGAAAGCGACCGGGAGACCCAGTACTTC. Full variable domain (rest looked up from reference TRBV7-9 and TRBJ2-5): DTGVSQNPRHKITKRGQNVTFRCDPISEHNRLYWYRQTLGQGPEFLTYFQNEAQLEKSRLLSDRFSAERPKGSFSTLEIQRTEQGDSAMYLCASSLESDRETQYFGPGTRLLVL.

The J gene is TRBJ2-6, the V gene TRBV10-3, with D unresolved. Trimming left V 4 bases short and J 0 bases short, with 4 bases between. The CDR3 is 14 residues long. CDR1 is ENHRY, CDR2 SYGVKD, per germline. CDR3 coding DNA: TGTGCCATCAGTGGTAGCTCTGGGGCCAACGTCCTGACTTTC. This translates into CAISGSSGANVLTF.

This sequence joins TRBV11-2 and TRBJ1-6; no definite D call. This CDR3 region has 14 residues. In germline, CDR1 is SGHAT, CDR2 FQNNGV. Between the trimmed V and J ends, which lost 6 bases and 5 bases, there was a span of 11 bases. CDR3 sequence reads: CASRVRHDNSPLHF. For the CDR3, the DNA is TGTGCCAGCAGGGTGCGGCACGATAATTCACCCCTCCACTTT.

The chain is built from TRBV7-2 and TRBJ1-5, with 8 bases matching TRBD1. V shed 8 bases, J shed 7 bases, and the junction held 4 bases outside the gene matches. CDR1 and CDR2 (germline): SGHTA, FQGNSA. The CDR3 consists of 12 residues. The CDR3 DNA sequence: TGTGCCAGCGGGGACAGGACCCAGCCCCAGCATTTT. Translated: CASGDRTQPQHF.

The chain combines TRBV21-1 with TRBJ1-5; the table's D gene call, TRBD1, was not cross checked with the DNA. TRBV21-1 is noted as a pseudogene. The CDR3 has 13 amino acids. The CDR3 DNA sequence: TGTGCCAGCAGCAAGCAGGGCAATCAGCCCCAGCATTTT. Its translation: CASSKQGNQPQHF.

The chain recombines TRBV7-6 with TRBJ2-2; 12 positions agree with TRBD1. Trimming took 5 bases from V and 4 from J; bases not matched to a gene: 11. The CDR3 is 18 amino acids. Looked up from germline, CDR1 is SGHVS and CDR2 is FNYEAQ. CDR3 sequence (DNA): TGTGCCAGCAGCCAAATCGCCGGGACAGGGGGCCTCACCGGGGAGCTGTTTTTT. It is translated as CASSQIAGTGGLTGELFF.

This chain joins TRBV19 and TRBJ1-5, with D unresolved. The germline CDR1 and CDR2 sequences are LNHDA and SQIVND (reference sequence). V lost 3 bases and J lost 0, with 21 bases in between. This CDR3 region has 19 residues. Written as DNA, the CDR3 is TGTGCCAGTAGTATCGCCCCCGAGGTCGGCGTTTATAGCAATCAGCCCCAGCATTTT. As protein: CASSIAPEVGVYSNQPQHF.

The chain recombines TRBV24-1 with TRBJ1-6, with 8 bases matching TRBD1. The CDR3 extends over 17 amino acids. Germline V gives CDR1 KGHDR, CDR2 SFDVKD. V gave up 1 base and J gave up 11 bases; unmatched junction bases: 12. The CDR3: CATSDFPSDRVVTPLHF. As DNA, the CDR3 is TGTGCCACCAGTGATTTCCCATCGGACAGGGTTGTGACACCCCTCCACTTT.

This chain connects TRBV5-1 to TRBJ2-7; 8 bases are shared with TRBD1. The length of the CDR3 is 15 residues. CDR1 SGHRS and CDR2 YFSETQ come from the germline V gene. Unmatched junction bases numbered 5, after V lost 0 bases and J lost 3 bases. CDR3 bases: TGCGCCAGCAGCTTGGGACAGGGGAGGATCTACGAGCAGTACTTC. Encoded protein: CASSLGQGRIYEQYF.

This clone was observed once. The chain recombines TRBV30 with TRBJ2-1; 9 positions match TRBD2. The length of the CDR3 is 16 residues. Germline assignment: CDR1 GTSNPN and CDR2 SVGIG (reference sequence). V gave up 0 bases and J gave up 6 bases; unmatched junction bases: 9. Here the CDR3 reads CAWSVLGGGASNEQFF. The CDR3 DNA sequence: TGTGCCTGGAGTGTACTTGGCGGGGGGGCTAGCAATGAGCAGTTCTTC.

V and J are TRBV24-1 and TRBJ2-1, with D perhaps TRBD1 (5 bases). Trimming took 3 bases from V and 5 from J, leaving 13 bases between them. Germline V gives CDR1 KGHDR, CDR2 SFDVKD. The CDR3 runs to 15 residues. As DNA, the CDR3 is TGTGCCACCAGTGATCAAGGGGTAAGGAACAATGAGCAGTTCTTC. Translating gives CATSDQGVRNNEQFF.

V gene TRBV3-1 (or the pseudogene TRBV3-2) combines with J gene TRBJ2-1; D perhaps matches TRBD2 (7 bases). Trimming took 3 bases from V and 10 from J, leaving 13 bases between them. The CDR3 contains 13 residues. Germline V gene sequence: CDR1 LGHDT, CDR2 YNNKEL (reference sequence). CDR3 in DNA: TGTGCCAGCAGCCAGGGGGGCGGGGGAGAGCAGTTCTTC. The encoded protein is CASSQGGGGEQFF.

This chain connects TRBV7-7 to TRBJ2-3; TRBD1 matches 7 bases. The CDR3 contains 16 residues. V was clipped by 5 bases and J by 3 bases; unmatched bases: 11. The germline V gene has CDR1 SSHAT and CDR2 FNYEAQ (reference sequence). This CDR3 reads CASSANPGTATDTQYF. The DNA for the CDR3 is TGTGCCAGCAGCGCCAATCCCGGGACAGCGACAGATACGCAGTATTTT. Variable domain in full (rest from reference TRBV7-7 and TRBJ2-3): GAGVSQSPRYKVTKRGQDVTLRCDPISSHATLYWYQQALGQGPEFLTYFNYEAQPDKSGLPSDRFSAERPEGSISTLTIQRTEQRDSAMYRCASSANPGTATDTQYFGPGTRLTVL.

The CDR3 is CASSFPRGTGELFF. The CDR3 coding sequence is TGCGCCAGCAGCTTCCCGCGGGGGACCGGGGAGCTGTTTTTT. This sequence joins TRBV5-1 and TRBJ2-2, with 7 bases that match TRBD2. CDR1 is SGHRS, CDR2 YFSETQ, per germline. CDR3 length: 14 residues. J lost 5 bases, V lost 2 bases, and 3 bases had no gene match.

This clone has only a few counts. The J gene is TRBJ1-3, the V gene TRBV6-6, with a tentative D call TRBD1 (6 bases). V dropped 6 bases and J dropped 0 bases, with 9 bases sitting between them. The germline CDR1 and CDR2 sequences are MNHNY and SVGAGI (reference sequence). CDR3 length: 14 residues. CDR3 in amino acids: CASRMTGSGNTIYF. CDR3 nucleotides: TGTGCCAGCAGAATGACAGGCTCTGGAAACACCATATATTTT.

This chain links TRBV27 with TRBJ2-1; 11 bases map to TRBD1. The CDR3 covers 14 residues. CDR1 is MNHEY, CDR2 SMNVEV, per germline (reference sequence). The J segment lost 8 bases and the V segment lost 5 bases, leaving 5 bases of the junction unmatched. Here the CDR3 reads CASSRTGGFDEQFF. In DNA form, the CDR3 reads TGTGCCAGCAGTAGGACAGGGGGCTTCGATGAGCAGTTCTTC.

This clone was counted once. The rearrangement links TRBV28 to TRBJ2-3; D remains unclear. CDR1 is MDHEN, CDR2 SYDVKM, per germline. V dropped 7 bases and J dropped 8 bases, with 13 bases sitting between them. The CDR3 totals 12 residues. CDR3 protein: CASTLPPGTQYF. The DNA for the CDR3 is TGTGCCAGCACCCTACCCCCGGGTACGCAGTATTTT.

V and J are TRBV29-1 and TRBJ1-6; D is possibly TRBD1 (6 bases). V lost 6 bases and J lost 10, with 19 bases in between. This CDR3 contains 14 residues. Per germline, CDR1 SQVTM and CDR2 ANQGSEA. This CDR3 is CSVRQRDIESPLHF. The CDR3 region has the DNA TGCAGCGTCCGGCAAAGGGACATCGAGTCACCCCTCCACTTT. Supplemented by reference TRBV29-1 and TRBJ1-6, the full variable domain reads SAVISQKPSRDICQRGTSLTIQCQVDSQVTMMFWYRQQPGQSLTLIATANQGSEATYESGFVIDKFPISRPNLTFSTLTVSNMSPEDSSIYLCSVRQRDIESPLHFGNGTRLTVT.

This chain connects TRBV2 to TRBJ1-5; TRBD1 agrees at 7 bases. The J segment lost 3 bases and the V segment lost 6 bases, leaving 8 bases of the junction unmatched. Germline-derived CDR1 and CDR2 are SNHLY and FYNNEI. This CDR3 comprises 15 residues. The CDR3: CASRGNRGHNQPQHF. CDR3 in DNA: TGTGCCAGCAGGGGGAACAGGGGACACAATCAGCCCCAGCATTTT.

J is TRBJ2-7 and V is TRBV5-4; 7 bases match TRBD1. V dropped 4 bases and J dropped 3; count of bases not matched to a gene: 10. This CDR3 region has 15 residues. Germline-derived CDR1 and CDR2 are SGHNT and YYREEE (reference sequence). Written as DNA, the CDR3 is TGTGCCAGCAGCATGCCCGGGACAGACCACTACGAGCAGTACTTC. Its protein product is CASSMPGTDHYEQYF.

As DNA, the CDR3 is TGTGCCAGCAGCCCGCAAGGACTAGCGGGGGGTGGGGAGACCCAGTACTTC. This codes for CASSPQGLAGGGETQYF. The chain carries TRBV9 and TRBJ2-5; 14 nucleotides match TRBD2. Germline assignment: CDR1 SGDLS and CDR2 YYNGEE. Trimming removed 4 bases from V and 5 bases from J; junction bases left unmatched: 10. CDR3 size: 17 residues.

The genes are TRBV7-2 and TRBJ1-3; D not certain. The CDR3 has 14 residues. Germline CDR1 SGHTA, CDR2 FQGNSA. Trimming took off 2 bases at V and 3 bases at J, with 8 bases between the two ends. The CDR3 sequence: CASSLTGFGNTIYF. In DNA form, the CDR3 reads TGTGCCAGCAGCTTAACGGGGTTTGGAAACACCATATATTTT.